A selection of T cell receptor beta chains follows, all from one sample in a study of blood T cells in healthy people across ages. MiXCR, run by TCRdb on the 5' RACE reads, gives a single entry per CDR3 protein. The table has some 800,000 distinct CDR3 sequences, 20% to 25% seen once. The same specimen was also included in a second study, on T cells of mothers and their children.

The specimen sequenced was blood. The receptor source for this set is a boy between 10 and 17 years old in good health. The CDR3 runs from the conserved cysteine through the conserved F or W. D genes are given only for firm matches. Clone size is shown for a subset of rows, as once, few, many or a class of expanded clone.

j_call,d_call,v_call,clone_size,cdr3_nt,cdr3_aa
TRBJ2-5,TRBD2,TRBV7-2,few,TGTGCCAGCAGCTTAGTAGCGGGTAGCGAGACCCAGTACTTC,CASSLVAGSETQYF
TRBJ2-1,-,TRBV7-9,few,TGTGCCAGCAGCGAGATCGGGGGACTTCCCTTCTTC,CASSEIGGLPFF
TRBJ2-5,TRBD2,TRBV20-1,-,TGCAGTGCCGACCGACTAGCAGGGGAGACCCAGTACTTC,CSADRLAGETQYF
TRBJ2-1,TRBD2,TRBV7-6,-,TGTGCCAGCAGCCCGCACCTTGGCGGGAGTCTCCACAATGAGCAGTTCTTC,CASSPHLGGSLHNEQFF
TRBJ2-5,-,TRBV4-3,-,TGCGCCAGCAGCCCCAGGTGGGCTAGCCTGGAGACCCAGTACTTC,CASSPRWASLETQYF
TRBJ2-1,TRBD1,TRBV20-1,-,TGCAGTGCCAGGGGGACAGGGACCTACAATGAGCAGTTCTTC,CSARGTGTYNEQFF
TRBJ2-6,TRBD1,TRBV28,few,TGTGCCAGCAGCCTAAGGGGACAGATTTACCAATCCTCTGGGGCCAACGTCCTGACTTTC,CASSLRGQIYQSSGANVLTF
TRBJ2-7,-,TRBV28,-,TGTGCCAGCAGCCTAGGGGGAGGCAGCTTAGAGCAGTACTTC,CASSLGGGSLEQYF
TRBJ2-7,-,TRBV4-1,few,TGCGCCAGCAGCCAAAATGCCATAGGGGACCGAGATTACTACGAGCAGTACTTC,CASSQNAIGDRDYYEQYF
TRBJ2-3,-,TRBV25-1,-,TGTGCCAGCAACGGGCCCAACACAGATACGCAGTATTTT,CASNGPNTDTQYF
TRBJ2-7,TRBD1,TRBV4-1,-,TGCGCCAGCAGCCAAGAGGAGTTTTGGGACAGGGCCTACGAGCAGTACTTC,CASSQEEFWDRAYEQYF
TRBJ2-7,-,TRBV20-1,-,TGCAGTGCTAGGGATCCGGGCAGTTTCTCCTACGAGCAGTACTTC,CSARDPGSFSYEQYF
TRBJ1-3,-,TRBV13,few,TGTGCCAGCAGCTTCCCTTCTGGTTCCGGAAACACCATATATTTT,CASSFPSGSGNTIYF
TRBJ1-4,-,TRBV29-1,-,TGCAGCGTTGAGAAAAATGAAAAACTGTTTTTT,CSVEKNEKLFF
TRBJ1-5,-,TRBV4-3,-,TGCGCCAGCAGCCCGGACACAAGCAATCAGCCCCAGCATTTT,CASSPDTSNQPQHF
TRBJ1-2,-,TRBV7-2,many,TGTGCCAGCAGCTTAGCCGGGGGTATGGGCTATGGCTACACCTTC,CASSLAGGMGYGYTF
TRBJ1-2,-,TRBV11-2,many,TGTGCCAGCAGCACCCTGATGAGGGGAGGGCCCTATGGCTACACCTTC,CASSTLMRGGPYGYTF
TRBJ1-4,-,TRBV7-2,few,TGTGCCAGCAGCCAAAGTAGTAGTGAAAAACTGTTTTTT,CASSQSSSEKLFF
TRBJ2-1,TRBD1,TRBV28,-,TGTGCCAGCAGTCTCGGGACAGATTACAATGAGCAGTTCTTC,CASSLGTDYNEQFF
TRBJ2-5,TRBD1,TRBV28,-,TGTGCCAGCAGTTCCCCGGGACAGGTGCCAAGAGAGACCCAGTACTTC,CASSSPGQVPRETQYF
TRBJ2-6,TRBD1,TRBV28,few,TGTGCCAGCAGTTCATCCGGGACAGGGTTTCGTGGGGCCAACGTCCTGACTTTC,CASSSSGTGFRGANVLTF
TRBJ2-5,TRBD1,TRBV28,-,TGTACCAGCAAACCCGGGACAGGGCTAGGAAAGACCCAGTACTTC,CTSKPGTGLGKTQYF
TRBJ1-1,-,TRBV7-8,-,TGTGCCAGCAGCCACCCTTCAGGGGCTGAAGCTTTCTTT,CASSHPSGAEAFF
TRBJ1-2,TRBD1,TRBV28,few,TGTGCCAGCAGGCCCCTCGACAGGGATTTATATGGCTACACCTTC,CASRPLDRDLYGYTF
TRBJ1-2,TRBD1,TRBV7-2,-,TGTGCCAGCGGAGAACAGGGGAGAGGGGATGGCTACACCTTC,CASGEQGRGDGYTF
TRBJ2-3,-,TRBV7-9,-,TGTGCCAGCAGCTTACCCCGTTGGCAGCGCACAGATACGCAGTATTTT,CASSLPRWQRTDTQYF
TRBJ2-5,-,TRBV5-1,few,TGCGCCAGCAGCTTGTTAGGCGGGGACGGTGAGACCCAGTACTTC,CASSLLGGDGETQYF
TRBJ2-1,-,TRBV12-3/TRBV12-4,-,TGTGCCAGCAGTTTTGAGCCTAACAATGAGCAGTTCTTC,CASSFEPNNEQFF
TRBJ2-2,-,TRBV7-6,-,TGTGCCAGCAGCTTATCCCTCCAGGGGACCGGGGAGCTGTTTTTT,CASSLSLQGTGELFF
TRBJ1-2,-,TRBV29-1,few,TGCAGCGTTGACCTGTCGGGCATTAACTATGGCTACACCTTC,CSVDLSGINYGYTF
TRBJ1-2,-,TRBV28,few,TGTGCCAGCAGTTGGCAGGATCACTATGGCTACACCTTC,CASSWQDHYGYTF
TRBJ1-5,-,TRBV4-3,-,TGCGCCAGCAGCCAAGAGACAACAGGGAGTTGCAATCAGCCCCAGCATTTT,CASSQETTGSCNQPQHF
TRBJ2-5,TRBD2,TRBV4-1,few,TGCGCCAGCAGCCAAGATCGGGCGGGAGGTTTCCAAGAGACCCAGTACTTC,CASSQDRAGGFQETQYF
TRBJ2-2,TRBD2,TRBV7-2,few,TGTGCCAGCAGCTTAGTCGGGGTACCGGGACTAGTAACCGGGGAGCTGTTTTTT,CASSLVGVPGLVTGELFF
TRBJ2-1,-,TRBV6-1,-,TGTGCCAGCAGTGAAGGAAAACTGTCGAAGGGGAATGAGCAGTTCTTC,CASSEGKLSKGNEQFF
TRBJ2-1,-,TRBV6-5,-,TGTGCCAGCAGTTACACAGTAGGCAGCTACAATGAGCAGTTCTTC,CASSYTVGSYNEQFF
TRBJ2-1,TRBD2,TRBV7-3,-,TGTGCCAGCAGCTTCGTCACTAGCGGGGGGAGAGGGTCCTACAATGAGCAGTTCTTC,CASSFVTSGGRGSYNEQFF
TRBJ2-1,TRBD2,TRBV29-1,-,TGCAGCGTTGGGCCTTGGGGGGGTCAGCAGTTCTTC,CSVGPWGGQQFF
TRBJ1-6,TRBD1,TRBV5-5,-,TGTGCCAGCACCCCACGGGTTAGGGACAGGGGGCGAAATTCACCCCTCCACTTT,CASTPRVRDRGRNSPLHF
TRBJ1-4,-,TRBV29-1,-,TGCAGCGTTGTAGTTACAACTGAATCTGGGAAACTGTTTTTT,CSVVVTTESGKLFF
TRBJ2-7,-,TRBV4-1,-,TGCGCCAGCAGCCAAGATGAAAGCGGGACAGTATACGAGCAGTACTTC,CASSQDESGTVYEQYF
TRBJ2-5,-,TRBV7-9,many,TGTGCCAGCAGCCGTCGGCTGGAGACCCAGTACTTC,CASSRRLETQYF
TRBJ2-5,TRBD2,TRBV10-3,-,TGTGCCATCAGTGACCCTAGCGGGGGGCAGAGGACCCAGTACTTC,CAISDPSGGQRTQYF
TRBJ1-2,TRBD1,TRBV29-1,few,TGCAGCGTTGAAGATGAGGACAGGGGAGGCTATGGCTACACCTTC,CSVEDEDRGGYGYTF
TRBJ2-5,-,TRBV7-2,many,TGTGCCAGCAGCTTAGGTGGACGGAACCAAGAGACCCAGTACTTC,CASSLGGRNQETQYF
TRBJ2-4,-,TRBV4-1,-,TGCGCCAGCAGCCAAGATAAGGGGGGGGGAAACATTCAGTACTTC,CASSQDKGGGNIQYF
TRBJ2-1,-,TRBV7-8,-,TGTGCCAGCAGCTTACGGCACCACCTGTACAATGAGCAGTTCTTC,CASSLRHHLYNEQFF
TRBJ1-2,-,TRBV6-5,-,TGTGCCAGCACCCCAGGGACTGGCTACACCTTC,CASTPGTGYTF
TRBJ2-1,TRBD2,TRBV4-3,few,TGCGCCAGCAGTCAAGATCGTGGCGGGGGTTACAATGAGCAGTTCTTC,CASSQDRGGGYNEQFF
TRBJ2-1,-,TRBV27,-,TGTGCCAGCAGTCCCCAACCGGCTGGAGGGAACAATGAGCAGTTCTTC,CASSPQPAGGNNEQFF
TRBJ2-5,TRBD2,TRBV20-1,-,TGCAGCACCCGGCGTGAGGGACTAGCGGTCCCTCAAGAGACCCAGTACTTC,CSTRREGLAVPQETQYF
TRBJ1-3,-,TRBV21-1,few,TGTGCCAGCAGGACTGTAACAGAATGGGAAAACACCATATATTTT,CASRTVTEWENTIYF
TRBJ1-1,TRBD1,TRBV18,-,TGTGCCAGCTCGAACGCCCAGGGGGGCACTGAAGCTTTCTTT,CASSNAQGGTEAFF